The 21 T cell receptor beta chains given below trace back to one sample, sequenced in a study of PD-L1 blockade in urothelial cancer. The method was immunoSEQ multiplex PCR; TCRdb's version includes in-frame clones alone and lacks a portion of them. In the table there are some 22,000 clones, approximately 89% of which are singletons. Stated time point: peripheral blood 6 weeks after treatment start. Sequenced material: PBMCs, taken around atezolizumab (anti-PD-L1) treatment. The receptors originated from an older woman with urothelial cancer.

The rearrangement joins TRBV2 to TRBJ2-7, with 9 bases that match TRBD1. Germline CDR1 and CDR2: SNHLY and FYNNEI. V gave up 2 bases and J gave up 3 bases; unmatched junction bases: 2. The CDR3 has 14 residues. CDR3 sequence: CASSERDRVYEQYF. CDR3 coding DNA: TGTGCCAGCAGTGAACGGGACAGGGTCTACGAGCAGTACTTC.

This chain links TRBV6-1 with TRBJ2-1, with D possibly being TRBD1 (5 bases). From germline, CDR1 is MNHNS and CDR2 SASEGT. Trimming removed 2 bases from V and 15 bases from J, with 14 bases in between. This CDR3 region has 12 residues. The CDR3 DNA follows: TGTGCCAGCAGTGAAAATCAGGACAAGAGGTTCTTC. Its protein is CASSENQDKRFF.

This clone has more than one count but fewer than ten. This rearrangement joins TRBV4-3 to TRBJ2-2; 9 bases fit TRBD1. Germline V gene data show CDR1 as LGHNA and CDR2 as YSLEER. The V segment lost 2 bases and the J segment 7 bases; nucleotides outside the gene matches: 8. The CDR3 spans 16 residues. CDR3 in amino acids: CASSQTTGGLHGELFF. CDR3 in DNA: TGCGCCAGCAGCCAAACTACAGGGGGCTTGCACGGGGAGCTGTTTTTT.

The chain employs TRBV4-3 and TRBJ2-2; D remains ambiguous. The ends were cut back, 2 bases at V and 6 bases at J, with 13 bases in the middle. There are 15 residues in the CDR3. CDR1 LGHNA and CDR2 YSLEER come from the germline V gene. The CDR3 loop is CASSQSWASPGELFF. The CDR3, as DNA: TGCGCCAGCAGCCAATCTTGGGCGTCTCCCGGGGAGCTGTTTTTT.

The chain joins TRBV7-9 to TRBJ1-4; 8 bases agree with TRBD1. CDR1 is SEHNR, CDR2 FQNEAQ, per germline (reference sequence). The CDR3 sequence is 15 residues long. V shed 5 bases and J 3 bases; nucleotides not matched to a gene: 5. CDR3: CASSPDRGPNEKLFF. As DNA, the CDR3 is TGTGCCAGCAGCCCCGACAGGGGCCCTAATGAAAAACTGTTTTTT.

The V call is TRBV28, the J call TRBJ2-1; TRBD2 agrees at 8 bases. The CDR3 extends over 13 amino acids. The V gene's germline CDR1 is MDHEN and CDR2 SYDVKM. After removal of 7 bases from V and 6 bases from J, the junction contained 5 bases not matched to a gene. The CDR3 nucleotides read TGTGCCAGCAAGATTAGCGGGATCAATGAGCAGTTCTTC. Protein sequence: CASKISGINEQFF.

The rearrangement uses TRBV11-3 and TRBJ2-3; 14 nucleotides align to TRBD2. CDR3 length: 16 amino acids. CDR1 SGHNT and CDR2 YENEEA come from the germline V gene. V dropped 5 bases and J dropped 5; count of bases not matched to a gene: 6. The CDR3 sequence is CASSPGTSGGGDTQYF. The CDR3 DNA follows: TGTGCCAGCAGCCCAGGGACTAGCGGGGGCGGAGATACGCAGTATTTT.

The rearrangement links TRBV5-5 to TRBJ1-2, with TRBD1 matching 7 bases. Germline V CDR1 and CDR2: SGHKS, YYEKEE (reference sequence). V was pared by 1 base and J by 0 bases, with 6 bases of the junction left unmatched. The CDR3 covers 16 residues. CDR3 loop: CASSLRDSEPNYGYTF. CDR3 DNA: TGTGCCAGCAGCTTGCGGGACAGCGAACCTAACTATGGCTACACCTTC.

The chain combines TRBV9 with TRBJ2-1, with D possibly TRBD2 on 6 matching bases. In germline, CDR1 is SGDLS, CDR2 YYNGEE. Trimming took 3 bases from V and 3 from J, leaving 13 bases between them. This CDR3 is 15 amino acids long. CDR3 amino acids: CASSASMGLYNEQFF. The CDR3 bases are TGTGCCAGCAGCGCCTCTATGGGACTCTACAATGAGCAGTTCTTC.

V gene TRBV9 combines with J gene TRBJ1-1; D might be TRBD1 (5 bases). Trimming left V 0 bases short and J 5 bases short, with 11 bases between. The CDR3 runs to 14 residues. Germline V gene lookup returns CDR1 SGDLS and CDR2 YYNGEE. The CDR3 bases are TGTGCCAGCAGCGTAGGGACACAATTAACTGAAGCTTTCTTT. Its translation: CASSVGTQLTEAFF.

The chain combines TRBV27 with TRBJ1-1; 9 nucleotides align to TRBD1. The CDR3 contains 16 residues. Germline V lookup: CDR1 MNHEY, CDR2 SMNVEV (reference sequence). V gave up 5 bases and J gave up 1 base; unmatched junction bases: 8. CDR3 protein: CASSTQPGQGNTEAFF. Here the CDR3 DNA reads TGTGCCAGCAGTACTCAGCCGGGACAGGGGAACACTGAAGCTTTCTTT.

The chain is built from TRBV14 and TRBJ2-6; D is unresolved. CDR3 length equals 16 residues. In germline, CDR1 is SGHDN, CDR2 FVKESK. Trimming took off 0 bases at V and 0 bases at J, with 6 bases between the two ends. The DNA for the CDR3 is TGTGCCAGCAGCCAAGACATGAGCTCTGGGGCCAACGTCCTGACTTTC. Its protein product is CASSQDMSSGANVLTF.

CDR3 sequence (DNA): TGCGCCAGCAGAATTGAGTGCGGCAATCAGCCCCAGCATTTT. Translated, it gives CASRIECGNQPQHF. The chain combines TRBV10-1 with TRBJ1-5; D not resolved. The CDR3 spans 14 residues. Germline V gives CDR1 WNHNN, CDR2 SYGVQD (reference sequence). Trimming cost V 6 bases and J 2 bases, with 11 bases left between them.

This chain connects TRBV29-1 to TRBJ2-1, with 9 bases that match TRBD2. The V gene's germline CDR1 is SQVTM and CDR2 ANQGSEA. Trimming removed 8 bases from V and 5 bases from J; junction bases left unmatched: 7. This CDR3 has 13 residues. The CDR3: CSSSGGQNNEQFF. The CDR3, as DNA: TGCAGCAGTAGCGGGGGCCAAAACAATGAGCAGTTCTTC.

The chain is built from TRBV10-2 and TRBJ2-2, with D possibly matching TRBD2 (5 bases). Trimming stripped 2 bases from V and 4 bases from J, with 8 bases between. The CDR3 is 14 residues long. Germline V lookup: CDR1 WSHSY, CDR2 SAAADI. The CDR3 nucleotides read TGCGCCAGCAGTGAGGCCGGGATCACCGGGGAGCTGTTTTTT. Translated, it gives CASSEAGITGELFF.

The chain is built from TRBV6-5 and TRBJ2-7, with 8 bases that match TRBD2. The CDR3 has 14 residues. CDR1 is MNHEY, CDR2 SVGAGI, per germline. V gave up 2 bases and J gave up 4 bases; unmatched junction bases: 4. The CDR3: CASSYQAGVYEQYF. The CDR3 DNA reads TGTGCCAGCAGTTACCAAGCGGGGGTTTACGAGCAGTACTTC.

V is TRBV4-2 and J is TRBJ2-2, with D unresolved. The CDR3 consists of 15 residues. Trimming took off 0 bases at V and 4 bases at J, with 9 bases between the two ends. Germline V gene sequence: CDR1 LGHNA, CDR2 YNFKEQ. In DNA, the CDR3 is TGTGCCAGCAGCCAAGAAGCCAAATTCACCGGGGAGCTGTTTTTT. As protein: CASSQEAKFTGELFF.

The gene calls are TRBV7-9 and TRBJ1-5, with a possible D match to TRBD1 (5 bases). The CDR3 is 15 amino acids. Germline V lookup: CDR1 SEHNR, CDR2 FQNEAQ (reference sequence). Trimming took off 5 bases at V and 1 base at J, with 12 bases between the two ends. CDR3 DNA sequence: TGTGCCAGCAGCCCCCCGCAGGGCAGCAATCAGCCCCAGCATTTT. Its protein is CASSPPQGSNQPQHF.

The V call is TRBV15, the J call TRBJ2-2; a possible D gene is TRBD1 (6 bases). CDR1 is LNHNV and CDR2 is YYDKDF in the germline V gene (reference sequence). CDR3 length equals 16 residues. Deletions cut 2 bases from V and 7 bases from J, with 17 bases between. CDR3 coding DNA: TGTGCCACCAGCAGATCCCGACAGGTGTGGGGCGGGGAGCTGTTTTTT. As protein: CATSRSRQVWGGELFF.

V is TRBV2 and J is TRBJ2-7, with D possibly TRBD2 on 5 matching bases. CDR1 SNHLY and CDR2 FYNNEI come from the germline V gene. With 4 bases removed from V and 4 bases from J, the gap between germline ends came to 17 bases. This CDR3 spans 15 amino acids. CDR3 DNA: TGTGCCAGCAGTGCTATGCGCGGACTCATTTACGAGCAGTACTTC. Protein product: CASSAMRGLIYEQYF.

The CDR3, as DNA: TGCGCCAGCAGCTTGTCGACTAGCGGGCCTAAGATCCTGTTTTTT. Encoded protein: CASSLSTSGPKILFF. This chain links TRBV5-1 with TRBJ2-2, with 10 nucleotides matching TRBD2. CDR1 SGHRS and CDR2 YFSETQ come from the germline V gene. Trimming took 1 base from V and 14 from J; bases not matched to a gene: 11. The CDR3 contains 15 residues.